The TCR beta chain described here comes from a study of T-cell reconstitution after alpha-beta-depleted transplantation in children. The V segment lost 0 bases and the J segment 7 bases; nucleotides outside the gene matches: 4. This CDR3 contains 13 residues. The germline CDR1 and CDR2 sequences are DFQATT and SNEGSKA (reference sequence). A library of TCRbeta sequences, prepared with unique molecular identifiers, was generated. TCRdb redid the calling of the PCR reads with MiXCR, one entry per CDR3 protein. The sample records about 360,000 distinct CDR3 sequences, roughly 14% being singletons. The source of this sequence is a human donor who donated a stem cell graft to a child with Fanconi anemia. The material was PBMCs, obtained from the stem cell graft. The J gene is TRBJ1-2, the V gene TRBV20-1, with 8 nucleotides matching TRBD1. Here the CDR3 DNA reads TGCAGTGCTAGAGATCGGACAGGGTTTGGCTACACCTTC. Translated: CSARDRTGFGYTF.